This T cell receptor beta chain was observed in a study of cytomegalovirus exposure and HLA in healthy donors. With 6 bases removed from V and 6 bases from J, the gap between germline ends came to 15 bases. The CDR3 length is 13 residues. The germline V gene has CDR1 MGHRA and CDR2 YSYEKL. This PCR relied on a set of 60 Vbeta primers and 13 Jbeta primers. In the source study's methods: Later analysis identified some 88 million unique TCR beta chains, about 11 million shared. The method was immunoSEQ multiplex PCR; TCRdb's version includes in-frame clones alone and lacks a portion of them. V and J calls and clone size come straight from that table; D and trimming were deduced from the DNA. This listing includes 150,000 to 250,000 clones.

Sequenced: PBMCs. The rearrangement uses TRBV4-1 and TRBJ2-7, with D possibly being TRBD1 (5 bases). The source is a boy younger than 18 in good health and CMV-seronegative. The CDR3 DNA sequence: TGCGCCAGCAGTCAGAGTTGGGGCTCCGAGCAGTACTTC. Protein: CASSQSWGSEQYF.